The entry that follows covers one TCR beta chain sequence. This clone's antigen is unknown. Per-base quality was not reported, and no clone a single base away is much larger than it. The CDR3 regions of human TCRbeta chains were analyzed by immunosequencing. The original pipeline was this. TCRs in the repertoires were matched against a reference library of SARS-CoV-2-specific TCRs that had been generated with the MIRA antigen-specificity platform. Breadth meant the fraction of unique TCRs that were SARS-CoV-2-associated, whereas depth meant the fraction of total T cells that were SARS-CoV-2-associated. Using the MIRA data, every spike-specific TCR was mapped to the spike region that the TCR reacted to and assigned to either a CD4 or a CD8 class. Log10-transformed breadth and depth values were compared by one-way ANOVA with Sidak's multiple comparisons tests. In its TCRdb copy, this immuneACCESS table keeps in-frame sequences only and misses some clones. Where compared with another copy, unresolved V genes explain less than half of these, and the others have no known cause. The DNA gave D and trimming, while V, J and clone size come from that table. This sample has about 99,000 clones in its table, and 91% of those were observed once. Of the sample, 7.5% to 9.5% is held by the ten largest clones.

The data originate from a study of T cell responses to AZD1222 COVID-19 vaccine (dated by TCRdb to the early 2020s). About the study as a whole: A total of just over 230 trial participants underwent TCR sequencing, of whom nearly 210 had received two doses of AZD1222 and around 25 had received two doses of the MenACWY control vaccine. Enrollment into the trials was organized by age into subgroups of 18-55, 56-69 and 70-plus years, and those subgroups contained 148, 28 and 57 TCR-sequenced participants, respectively. Results the study describes overall, beyond this receptor: Vaccine-associated CD4 TCRs spanned the whole spike protein, with dominant responses in regions 160-218 and 743-854. Conclusions about previously exposed vaccinees were limited because only a handful of AZD1222 recipients were SARS-CoV-2 seropositive at baseline. No day 14 peak-response samples were available, so repertoires were characterized only after the peak T cell response. In the small 56-69-year group, the increase in depth fell short of significance, most likely because of low power. After two AZD1222 doses, both the breadth and the depth of spike-specific TCRs were significantly higher than at day 0 and than in MenACWY recipients. Most participants were white British and females outnumbered males, and the authors suggested that clonal diversity may have been underestimated. Nearly half of unique spike-specific TCRs reportedly recognized epitopes outside regions mutated in the B.1.351 and B.1.1.7 variants.

The CDR3 starts with the cysteine, ends with the phenylalanine, and has 14 residues. Of all the DNA, just the CDR3 is kept, 42 bases in frame from base 1. The V and J ends are trimmed by 4 bases and 0 bases, leaving 8 bases between them. CDR1 KGHDR and CDR2 SFDVKD are derived from the germline V gene. In light of the paper, this sample's time point label describes: about 28 days (+/-7) after the second vaccine dose. Because spike-specific TCR depth and breadth did not differ between the two schedules, AZD1222 recipients who got a second dose at roughly 4 weeks were pooled with those who got a second dose at roughly 12 weeks. The vaccinee samples were drawn from two UK trials, COV001 and COV002, one of which was a single-blind randomized controlled phase 2/3 trial testing AZD1222 (ChAdOx1 nCoV-19) in healthy adults. Trial participant PBMC samples were collected at day 0 and day 28 after the second dose for TCRbeta chain sequencing.

This clonotype was sampled from an adult who received the AZD1222 COVID-19 vaccine. The sequence links TRBV24-1 to TRBJ1-2; no D gene call is confident. Here the sequenced sample was peripheral blood, taken 28 days after the second AZD1222 dose. The CDR3 is CATSDFSSNYGYTF. The bases are TGTGCCACCAGTGACTTTTCCTCTAACTATGGCTACACCTTC.